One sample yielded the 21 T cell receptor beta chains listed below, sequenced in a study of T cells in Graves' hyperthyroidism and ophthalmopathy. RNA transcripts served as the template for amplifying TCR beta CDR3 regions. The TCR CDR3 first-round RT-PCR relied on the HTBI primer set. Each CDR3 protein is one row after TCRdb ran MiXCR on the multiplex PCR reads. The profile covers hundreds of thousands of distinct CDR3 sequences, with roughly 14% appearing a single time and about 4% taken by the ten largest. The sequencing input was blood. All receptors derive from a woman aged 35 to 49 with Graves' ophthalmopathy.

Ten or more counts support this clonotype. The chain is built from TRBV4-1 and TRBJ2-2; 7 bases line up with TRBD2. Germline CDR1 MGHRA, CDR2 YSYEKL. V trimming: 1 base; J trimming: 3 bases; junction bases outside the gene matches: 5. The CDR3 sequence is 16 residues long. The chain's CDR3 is CASSQVGGRDTGELFF. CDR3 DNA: TGCGCCAGCAGCCAAGTAGGCGGGAGAGACACCGGGGAGCTGTTTTTT.

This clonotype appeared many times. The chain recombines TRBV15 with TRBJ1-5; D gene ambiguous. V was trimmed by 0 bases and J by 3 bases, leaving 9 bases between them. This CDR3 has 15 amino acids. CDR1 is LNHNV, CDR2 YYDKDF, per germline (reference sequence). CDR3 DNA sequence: TGTGCCACCAGCAGAGATGGCCTAGACAATCAGCCCCAGCATTTT. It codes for CATSRDGLDNQPQHF.

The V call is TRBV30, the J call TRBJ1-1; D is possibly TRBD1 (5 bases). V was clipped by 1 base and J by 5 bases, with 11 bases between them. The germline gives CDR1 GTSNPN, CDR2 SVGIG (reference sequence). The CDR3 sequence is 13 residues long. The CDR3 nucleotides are TGTGCCTGGAGTGCCGGGGGTAAGACTGAAGCTTTCTTT. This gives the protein CAWSAGGKTEAFF.

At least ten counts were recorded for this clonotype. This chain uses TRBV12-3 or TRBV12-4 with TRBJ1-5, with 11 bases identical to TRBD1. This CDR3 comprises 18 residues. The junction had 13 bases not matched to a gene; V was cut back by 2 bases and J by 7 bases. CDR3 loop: CASSLRSGVGQGAQPQHF. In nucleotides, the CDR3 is TGTGCCAGCAGTTTAAGGTCAGGGGTCGGACAGGGGGCACAGCCCCAGCATTTT.

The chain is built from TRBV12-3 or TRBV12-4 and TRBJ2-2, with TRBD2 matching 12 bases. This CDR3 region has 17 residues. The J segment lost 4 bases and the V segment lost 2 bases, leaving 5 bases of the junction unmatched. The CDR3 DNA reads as TGTGCCAGCAGTTTATCGACTAGCGGGAGACCCACCGGGGAGCTGTTTTTT. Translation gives CASSLSTSGRPTGELFF.

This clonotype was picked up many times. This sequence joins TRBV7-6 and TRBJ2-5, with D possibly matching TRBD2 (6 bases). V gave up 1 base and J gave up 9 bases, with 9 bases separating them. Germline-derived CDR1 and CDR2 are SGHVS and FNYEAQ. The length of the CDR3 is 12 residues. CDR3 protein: CASSLGGDAQYF. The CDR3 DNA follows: TGTGCCAGCAGCTTAGGCGGGGACGCCCAGTACTTC.

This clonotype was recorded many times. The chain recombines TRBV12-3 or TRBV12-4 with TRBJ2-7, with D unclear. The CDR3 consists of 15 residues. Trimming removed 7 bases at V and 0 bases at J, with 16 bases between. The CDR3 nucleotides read TGTGCCAGCACCGACCGCTCGGGTAGCTCCTACGAGCAGTACTTC. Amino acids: CASTDRSGSSYEQYF.

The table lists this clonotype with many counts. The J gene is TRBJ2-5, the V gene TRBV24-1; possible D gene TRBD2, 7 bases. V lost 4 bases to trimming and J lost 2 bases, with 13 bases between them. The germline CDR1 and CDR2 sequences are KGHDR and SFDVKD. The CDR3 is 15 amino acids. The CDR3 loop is CATSEGGGAQETQYF. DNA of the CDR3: TGTGCCACCAGTGAGGGGGGGGGGGCGCAAGAGACCCAGTACTTC.

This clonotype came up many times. CDR3 loop: CATLRSMGLNTEAFF. DNA of the CDR3: TGTGCCACCCTTCGCTCTATGGGGTTGAACACTGAAGCTTTCTTT. J is TRBJ1-1 and V is TRBV12-3 or TRBV12-4; D unresolved. Trimming cost V 10 bases and J 0 bases, with 18 bases left between them. The CDR3 contains 15 residues.

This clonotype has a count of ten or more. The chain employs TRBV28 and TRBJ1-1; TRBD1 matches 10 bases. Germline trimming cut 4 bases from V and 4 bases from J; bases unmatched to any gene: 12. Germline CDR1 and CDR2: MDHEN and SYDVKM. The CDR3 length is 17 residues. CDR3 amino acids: CASSSFGQGVSSTEAFF. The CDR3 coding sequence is TGTGCCAGCAGTTCTTTCGGACAGGGGGTATCGAGCACTGAAGCTTTCTTT. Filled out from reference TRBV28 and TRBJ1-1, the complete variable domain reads DVKVTQSSRYLVKRTGEKVFLECVQDMDHENMFWYRQDPGLGLRLIYFSYDVKMKEKGDIPEGYSVSREKKERFSLILESASTNQTSMYLCASSSFGQGVSSTEAFFGQGTRLTVV.

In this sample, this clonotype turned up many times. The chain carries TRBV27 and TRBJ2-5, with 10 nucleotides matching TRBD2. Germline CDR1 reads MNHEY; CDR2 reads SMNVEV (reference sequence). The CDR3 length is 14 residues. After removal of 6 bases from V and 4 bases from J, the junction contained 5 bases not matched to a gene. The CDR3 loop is CASRLAGMGETQYF. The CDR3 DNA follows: TGTGCCAGCAGACTAGCGGGAATGGGAGAGACCCAGTACTTC.

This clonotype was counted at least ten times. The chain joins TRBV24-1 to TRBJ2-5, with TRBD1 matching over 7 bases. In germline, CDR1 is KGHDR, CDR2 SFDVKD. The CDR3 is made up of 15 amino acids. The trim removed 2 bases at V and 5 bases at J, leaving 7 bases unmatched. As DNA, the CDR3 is TGTGCCACCAGTGATTGGCGACAGGGCGGGGAGACCCAGTACTTC. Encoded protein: CATSDWRQGGETQYF.

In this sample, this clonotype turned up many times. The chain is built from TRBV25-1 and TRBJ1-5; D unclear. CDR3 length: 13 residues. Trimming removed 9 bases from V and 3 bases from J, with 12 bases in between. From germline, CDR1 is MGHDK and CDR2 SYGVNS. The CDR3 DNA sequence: TGTGCCAGGCTCCGGGGTTCCAATCAGCCCCAGCATTTT. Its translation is CARLRGSNQPQHF.

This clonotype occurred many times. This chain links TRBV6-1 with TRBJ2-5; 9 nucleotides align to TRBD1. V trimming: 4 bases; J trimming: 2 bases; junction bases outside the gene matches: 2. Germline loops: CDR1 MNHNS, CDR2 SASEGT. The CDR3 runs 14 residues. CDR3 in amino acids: CASSAGQGQETQYF. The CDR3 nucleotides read TGTGCCAGCAGTGCCGGACAGGGGCAAGAGACCCAGTACTTC.

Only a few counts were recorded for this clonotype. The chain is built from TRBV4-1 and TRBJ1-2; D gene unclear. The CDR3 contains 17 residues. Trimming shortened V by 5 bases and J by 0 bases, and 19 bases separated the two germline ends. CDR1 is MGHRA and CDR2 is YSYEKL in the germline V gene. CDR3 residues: CASSLRSWPLANYGYTF. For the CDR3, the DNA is TGCGCCAGCAGCTTACGAAGTTGGCCGCTTGCTAACTATGGCTACACCTTC.

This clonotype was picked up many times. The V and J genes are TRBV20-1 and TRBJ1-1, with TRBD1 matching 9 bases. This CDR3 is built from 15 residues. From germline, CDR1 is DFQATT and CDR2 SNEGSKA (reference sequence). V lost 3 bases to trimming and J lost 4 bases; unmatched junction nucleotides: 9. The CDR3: CSASPPTGGSTEAFF. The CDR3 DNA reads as TGCAGTGCTAGTCCCCCGACAGGGGGGTCCACTGAAGCTTTCTTT.

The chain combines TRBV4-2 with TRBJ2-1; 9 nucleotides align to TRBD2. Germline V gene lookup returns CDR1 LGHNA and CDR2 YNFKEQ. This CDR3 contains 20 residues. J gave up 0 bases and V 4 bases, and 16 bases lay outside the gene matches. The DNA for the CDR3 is TGTGCCAGCAGCCCTCGGGGAGGGACTAGCCGATGGAGCTCCTACAATGAGCAGTTCTTC. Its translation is CASSPRGGTSRWSSYNEQFF.

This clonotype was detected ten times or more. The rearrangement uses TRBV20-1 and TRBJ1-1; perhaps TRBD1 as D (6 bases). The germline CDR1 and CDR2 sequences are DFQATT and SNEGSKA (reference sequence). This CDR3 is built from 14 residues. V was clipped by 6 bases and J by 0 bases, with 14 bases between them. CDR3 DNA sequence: TGCAGTGCCACATCGGACAGCATGAACACTGAAGCTTTCTTT. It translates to CSATSDSMNTEAFF.

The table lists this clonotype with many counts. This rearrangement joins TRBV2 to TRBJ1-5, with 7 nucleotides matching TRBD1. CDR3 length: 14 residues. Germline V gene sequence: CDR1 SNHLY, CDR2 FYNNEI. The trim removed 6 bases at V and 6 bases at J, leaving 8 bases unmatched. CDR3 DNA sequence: TGTGCCAGCAGGGATACAGGGGATGGTCAGCCCCAGCATTTT. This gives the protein CASRDTGDGQPQHF. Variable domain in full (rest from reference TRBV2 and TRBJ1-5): EPEVTQTPSHQVTQMGQEVILRCVPISNHLYFYWYRQILGQKVEFLVSFYNNEISEKSEIFDDQFSVERPDGSNFTLKIRSTKLEDSAMYFCASRDTGDGQPQHFGDGTRLSIL.

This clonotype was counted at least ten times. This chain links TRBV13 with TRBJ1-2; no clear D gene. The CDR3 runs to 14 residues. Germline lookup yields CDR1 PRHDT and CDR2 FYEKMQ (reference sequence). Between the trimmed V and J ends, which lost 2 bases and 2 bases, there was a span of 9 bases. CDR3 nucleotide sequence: TGTGCCAGCAGCTTATTATTAGAGAACTATGGCTACACCTTC. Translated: CASSLLLENYGYTF. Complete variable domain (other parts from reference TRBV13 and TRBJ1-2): AAGVIQSPRHLIKEKRETATLKCYPIPRHDTVYWYQQGPGQDPQFLISFYEKMQSDKGSIPDRFSAQQFSDYHSELNMSSLELGDSALYFCASSLLLENYGYTFGSGTRLTVV.

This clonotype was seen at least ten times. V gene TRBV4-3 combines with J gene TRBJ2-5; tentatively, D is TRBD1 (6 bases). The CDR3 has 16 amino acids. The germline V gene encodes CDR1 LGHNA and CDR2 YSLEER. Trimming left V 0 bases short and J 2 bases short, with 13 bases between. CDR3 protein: CASSQDRGAKQETQYF. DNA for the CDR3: TGCGCCAGCAGCCAAGACAGGGGAGCCAAACAAGAGACCCAGTACTTC.